The rows below give T cell receptor beta chains drawn from one sample of a study of blood T cells in healthy people across ages. TCRdb processed the 5' RACE reads anew with MiXCR; each CDR3 protein has one entry. The table records approximately 1.5 million distinct CDR3 sequences, roughly a third of them present only once. The sample comprised blood. The source is a woman aged 30 to 39 in good health. The CDR3 runs from the conserved cysteine through the conserved F or W. D genes are given only for firm matches. Size tells how often a clone was seen (once, few, many) or the class of an expanded clone, and some rows leave it out.

V	length	J	size	D	DNA	CDR3
TRBV3-1	12	TRBJ1-6	NA	NA	TGTGCCAGCAGCCATACCAGTGCACCCCTCCACTTT	CASSHTSAPLHF
TRBV20-1	15	TRBJ2-1	few	TRBD1	TGCAGTGCTAGAAGCGAGACAGGGGGCAGGAATGAGCAGTTCTTC	CSARSETGGRNEQFF
TRBV7-6	14	TRBJ2-4	few	TRBD2	TGTGCCAGCAGCTTAGTGTTCAGGGCGGGAGAGCAGTACTTC	CASSLVFRAGEQYF
TRBV15	15	TRBJ2-3	NA	TRBD2	TGTGCCACCAGCCTGGGACTAGCGGGAGCAGATACGCAGTATTTT	CATSLGLAGADTQYF
TRBV30	13	TRBJ1-6	NA	NA	TGTGCCTGGAGAATCGGTACGGGCTCACCCCTCCACTTT	CAWRIGTGSPLHF
TRBV7-8	16	TRBJ1-5	NA	NA	TGTGCCAGCAGCTCCCCGGGGTTAGGATACAATCAGCCCCAGCATTTT	CASSSPGLGYNQPQHF
TRBV10-1	16	TRBJ2-7	NA	NA	TGCACCAGCAGTGAGTCGAAACTCCCGAGCTCCTACGAGCAGTACTTC	CTSSESKLPSSYEQYF
TRBV20-1	13	TRBJ2-5	few	TRBD2	TGCAGTGCCTTTAGCGGGAGCCAAGAGACCCAGTACTTC	CSAFSGSQETQYF
TRBV6-5	17	TRBJ1-1	few	NA	TGTGCCAGCAGTTACTCCCTACAGGGCGGGACGGACACTGAAGCTTTCTTT	CASSYSLQGGTDTEAFF
TRBV20-1	14	TRBJ2-5	few	TRBD1	TGCAGTGCGATAGACAGGGGCAGGCAAGAGACCCAGTACTTC	CSAIDRGRQETQYF
TRBV5-1	16	TRBJ1-2	few	TRBD1	TGCGCCAGCAGCCGCTCTTTGGGGACAGGCGAGAGTGGCTACACCTTC	CASSRSLGTGESGYTF
TRBV9	14	TRBJ2-5	NA	NA	TGTGCCAGCAGCGGACAGGTTTCCCGAGAGACCCAGTACTTC	CASSGQVSRETQYF
TRBV6-2/TRBV6-3	14	TRBJ2-2	many	TRBD2	TGTGCCAGCAGCCGACTAGCGGACACCGGGGAGCTGTTTTTT	CASSRLADTGELFF
TRBV15	14	TRBJ2-1	few	NA	TGTGCCACCAGGAGGGGTGGATCCTACAATGAGCAGTTCTTC	CATRRGGSYNEQFF
TRBV4-1	15	TRBJ2-5	NA	NA	TGCGCCAGCAGCCAATGGGGTAGCGAACAAGAGACCCAGTACTTC	CASSQWGSEQETQYF
TRBV20-1	15	TRBJ2-7	NA	TRBD2	TGCAGTGCGCAAAGGCCCACTAGCGGGAGCTACGAGCAGTACTTC	CSAQRPTSGSYEQYF
TRBV6-1	20	TRBJ2-6	NA	TRBD1	TGTGCCAGCAGATTTACCTACTCCCGGGACAGGGGGGCTGGGGCCAACGTCCTGACTTTC	CASRFTYSRDRGAGANVLTF
TRBV7-9	16	TRBJ2-1	NA	NA	TGTGCCAGCAGCCCCCCCAGAGCGGGCTCCTACAATGAGCAGTTCTTC	CASSPPRAGSYNEQFF
TRBV7-2	15	TRBJ2-7	many	NA	TGTGCCAGCAGCTTGGGGAGCCCTAGCTCCTACGAGCAGTACTTC	CASSLGSPSSYEQYF
TRBV11-2	15	TRBJ2-7	NA	TRBD2	TGTGCCAGCAGTTGGCTTGGGGGGGGACCCTACGAGCAGTACTTC	CASSWLGGGPYEQYF
TRBV9	15	TRBJ2-5	NA	TRBD2	TGTGCCAGCAGCGTAGCTGCGGGGGTTTCTGAGACCCAGTACTTC	CASSVAAGVSETQYF
TRBV6-1	15	TRBJ2-3	NA	TRBD2	TGTGCCAGCAGACAAAGCGGGGGGCCCCCGGATGCGCAGTATTTT	CASRQSGGPPDAQYF
TRBV20-1	14	TRBJ2-5	NA	TRBD2	TGCAGTGCTAGAGACGGACTAGTACGGGAGACCCAGTACTTC	CSARDGLVRETQYF
TRBV20-1	14	TRBJ2-5	NA	TRBD1	TGCAGTGCTACGCACGGACAGGTGAAAGAGACCCAGTACTTC	CSATHGQVKETQYF
TRBV5-6	18	TRBJ2-3	NA	NA	TGTGCCAGCAGCTTGGGTCAGTCCTCAACTTTAAGCACAGATACGCAGTATTTT	CASSLGQSSTLSTDTQYF
TRBV18	14	TRBJ2-5	many	NA	TGTGCCAGCTCACCAAGGCAGATGCAAGAGACCCAGTACTTC	CASSPRQMQETQYF
TRBV28	13	TRBJ2-7	NA	NA	TGTGCCAGCAGTTTCAGTCGGGGTAACGAGCAGTACTTC	CASSFSRGNEQYF
TRBV9	15	TRBJ2-1	few	TRBD2	TGTGCCAGCAGCGGCGCGGGGGGCTCCTACAATGAGCAGTTCTTC	CASSGAGGSYNEQFF
TRBV2	14	TRBJ2-1	few	TRBD2	TGTGCCTCAGAGGAGCGGGGGGGCCGCAATGAGCAGTTCTTC	CASEERGGRNEQFF
TRBV27	15	TRBJ1-6	NA	NA	TGTGCCAGCAGTTCCGGGACGGCGAGCACTTCACCCCTCCACTTT	CASSSGTASTSPLHF
TRBV7-9	16	TRBJ1-2	once	TRBD1	TGTGCCAGCAGCCCCTTCCCCTATACAGGGGGCAAGGGCTACACCTTC	CASSPFPYTGGKGYTF
TRBV7-3	16	TRBJ2-1	NA	NA	TGTGCCAGCAGCATAAACCTCAGTAGCTCCTACAATGAGCAGTTCTTC	CASSINLSSSYNEQFF
TRBV27	17	TRBJ1-5	NA	NA	TGTGCCAGCAGTTTAACTTCAGGAACCTATAGCAATCAGCCCCAGCATTTT	CASSLTSGTYSNQPQHF
TRBV4-1	15	TRBJ2-3	few	TRBD2	TGCGCCAGCAGCCCGAACCCGACTAGCCCAGATACGCAGTATTTT	CASSPNPTSPDTQYF
TRBV5-1	14	TRBJ1-1	NA	NA	TGCGCCAGCAGCTTGGACTTTACTAACACTGAAGCTTTCTTT	CASSLDFTNTEAFF
TRBV20-1	14	TRBJ1-1	NA	TRBD1	TGCAGTGCGCGGCACAGGGGTTACGACACTGAAGCTTTCTTT	CSARHRGYDTEAFF
TRBV2	15	TRBJ1-6	NA	TRBD1	TGTGCCAGCAGTGAAGGGACAGGGTATAATTCACCCCTCCACTTT	CASSEGTGYNSPLHF